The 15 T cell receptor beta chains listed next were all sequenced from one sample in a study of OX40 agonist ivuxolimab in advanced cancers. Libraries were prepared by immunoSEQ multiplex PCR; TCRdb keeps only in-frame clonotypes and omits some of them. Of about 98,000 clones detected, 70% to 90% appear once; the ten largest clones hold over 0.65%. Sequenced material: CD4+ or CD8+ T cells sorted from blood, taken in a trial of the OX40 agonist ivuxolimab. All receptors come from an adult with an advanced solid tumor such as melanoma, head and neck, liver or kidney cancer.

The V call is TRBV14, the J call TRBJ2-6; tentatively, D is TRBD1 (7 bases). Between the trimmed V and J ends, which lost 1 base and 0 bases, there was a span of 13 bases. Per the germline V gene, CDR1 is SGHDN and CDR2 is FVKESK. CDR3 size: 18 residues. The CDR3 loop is CASSQVEGQSSGANVLTF. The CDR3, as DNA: TGTGCCAGCAGCCAAGTGGAGGGACAGAGCTCTGGGGCCAACGTCCTGACTTTC.

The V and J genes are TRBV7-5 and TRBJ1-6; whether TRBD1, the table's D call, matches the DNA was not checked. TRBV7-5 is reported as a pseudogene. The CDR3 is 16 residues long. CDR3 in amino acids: CARSFSRGELNSPLHF. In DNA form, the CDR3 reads TGTGCCAGAAGCTTTTCCAGGGGGGAACTTAATTCACCCCTCCACTTT.

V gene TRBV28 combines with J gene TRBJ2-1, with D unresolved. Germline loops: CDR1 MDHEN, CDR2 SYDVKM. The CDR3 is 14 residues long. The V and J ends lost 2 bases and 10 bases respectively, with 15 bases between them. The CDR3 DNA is TGTGCCAGCAGTTTAGGGCAGCTCAGTAAAGAGCAGTTCTTC. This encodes CASSLGQLSKEQFF.

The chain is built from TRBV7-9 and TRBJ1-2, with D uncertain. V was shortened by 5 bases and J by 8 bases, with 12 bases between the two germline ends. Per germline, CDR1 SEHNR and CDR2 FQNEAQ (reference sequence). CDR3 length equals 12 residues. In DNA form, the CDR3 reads TGTGCCAGCAGCGCCCGCCCCGGGGGCTACACCTTC. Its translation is CASSARPGGYTF.

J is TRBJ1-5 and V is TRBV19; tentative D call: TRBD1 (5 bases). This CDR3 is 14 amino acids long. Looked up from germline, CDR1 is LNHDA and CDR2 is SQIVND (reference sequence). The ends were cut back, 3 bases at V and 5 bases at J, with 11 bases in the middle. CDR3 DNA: TGTGCCAGTAGTATCCAGGGAAGGGATCAGCCCCAGCATTTT. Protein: CASSIQGRDQPQHF.

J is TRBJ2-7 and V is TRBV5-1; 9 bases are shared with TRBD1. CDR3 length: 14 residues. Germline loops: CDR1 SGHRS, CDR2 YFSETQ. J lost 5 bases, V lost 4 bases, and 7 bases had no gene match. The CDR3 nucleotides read TGCGCCAGCAGCCTCCGGACAGGGGCCAACGAGCAGTACTTC. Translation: CASSLRTGANEQYF.

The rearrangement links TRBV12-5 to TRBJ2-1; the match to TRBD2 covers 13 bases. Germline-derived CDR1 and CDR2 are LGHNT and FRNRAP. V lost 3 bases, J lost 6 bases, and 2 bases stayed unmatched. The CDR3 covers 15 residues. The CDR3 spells CASGLGLAGVNEQFF. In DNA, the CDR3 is TGTGCTAGTGGTTTAGGACTAGCGGGAGTCAATGAGCAGTTCTTC. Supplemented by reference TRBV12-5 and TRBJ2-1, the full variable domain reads DARVTQTPRHKVTEMGQEVTMRCQPILGHNTVFWYRQTMMQGLELLAYFRNRAPLDDSGMPKDRFSAEMPDATLATLKIQPSEPRDSAVYFCASGLGLAGVNEQFFGPGTRLTVL.

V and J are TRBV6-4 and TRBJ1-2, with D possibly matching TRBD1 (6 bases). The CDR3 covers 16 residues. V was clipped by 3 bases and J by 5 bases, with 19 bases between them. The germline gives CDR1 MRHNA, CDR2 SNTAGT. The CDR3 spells CASSEVVRTAHYGYTF. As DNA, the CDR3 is TGTGCCAGCAGTGAGGTAGTGCGGACAGCACATTATGGCTACACCTTC.

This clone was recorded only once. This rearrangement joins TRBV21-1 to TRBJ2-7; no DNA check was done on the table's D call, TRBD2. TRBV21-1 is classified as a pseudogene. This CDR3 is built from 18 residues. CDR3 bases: TGTGCCAGCAGCATGATTTGGACTAGCGGGAGGAGCCTCTACGAGCAGTACGTC. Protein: CASSMIWTSGRSLYEQYV.

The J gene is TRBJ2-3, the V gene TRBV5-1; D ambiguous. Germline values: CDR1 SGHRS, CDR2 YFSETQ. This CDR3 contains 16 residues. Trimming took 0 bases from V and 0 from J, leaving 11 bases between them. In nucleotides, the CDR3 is TGCGCCAGCAGCTTGGCCCCAAGCCCCAGCACAGATACGCAGTATTTT. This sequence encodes CASSLAPSPSTDTQYF.

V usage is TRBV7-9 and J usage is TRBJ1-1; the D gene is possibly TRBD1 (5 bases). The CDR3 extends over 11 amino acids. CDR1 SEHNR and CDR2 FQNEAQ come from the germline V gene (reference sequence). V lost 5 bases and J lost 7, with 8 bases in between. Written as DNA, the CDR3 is TGTGCCAGCAGCCGGACAAATGAAGCTTTCTTT. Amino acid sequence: CASSRTNEAFF.

CDR3 coding DNA: TGTGCCAGCAGCTTAACTAGAATTAACTACGAGCAGTACTTC. This translates into CASSLTRINYEQYF. The chain employs TRBV11-2 and TRBJ2-7, with D tentatively TRBD2 (5 bases). Trimming left V 2 bases short and J 3 bases short, with 11 bases between. Germline V gene sequence: CDR1 SGHAT, CDR2 FQNNGV. The CDR3 consists of 14 residues.

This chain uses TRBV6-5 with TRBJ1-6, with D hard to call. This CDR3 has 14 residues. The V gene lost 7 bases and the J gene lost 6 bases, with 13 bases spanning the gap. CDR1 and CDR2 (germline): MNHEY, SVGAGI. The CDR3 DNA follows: TGTGCCAGCAACCCCCGGCCAGCTAATTCACCCCTCCACTTT. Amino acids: CASNPRPANSPLHF.

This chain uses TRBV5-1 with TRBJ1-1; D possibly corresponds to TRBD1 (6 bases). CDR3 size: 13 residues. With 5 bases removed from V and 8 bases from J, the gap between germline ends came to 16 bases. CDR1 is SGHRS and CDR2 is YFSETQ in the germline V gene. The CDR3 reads CASRDSLTGEAFF. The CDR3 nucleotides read TGCGCCAGCAGGGACAGTCTTACGGGAGAAGCTTTCTTT.

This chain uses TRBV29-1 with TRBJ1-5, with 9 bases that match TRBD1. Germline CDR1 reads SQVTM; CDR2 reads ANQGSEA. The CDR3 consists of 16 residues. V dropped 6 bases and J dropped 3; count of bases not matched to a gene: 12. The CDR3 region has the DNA TGCAGCGTGTCCGGGACAGGGAAGGGCAACAATCAGCCCCAGCATTTT. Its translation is CSVSGTGKGNNQPQHF. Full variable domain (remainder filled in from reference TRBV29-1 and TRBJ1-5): SAVISQKPSRDICQRGTSLTIQCQVDSQVTMMFWYRQQPGQSLTLIATANQGSEATYESGFVIDKFPISRPNLTFSTLTVSNMSPEDSSIYLCSVSGTGKGNNQPQHFGDGTRLSIL.